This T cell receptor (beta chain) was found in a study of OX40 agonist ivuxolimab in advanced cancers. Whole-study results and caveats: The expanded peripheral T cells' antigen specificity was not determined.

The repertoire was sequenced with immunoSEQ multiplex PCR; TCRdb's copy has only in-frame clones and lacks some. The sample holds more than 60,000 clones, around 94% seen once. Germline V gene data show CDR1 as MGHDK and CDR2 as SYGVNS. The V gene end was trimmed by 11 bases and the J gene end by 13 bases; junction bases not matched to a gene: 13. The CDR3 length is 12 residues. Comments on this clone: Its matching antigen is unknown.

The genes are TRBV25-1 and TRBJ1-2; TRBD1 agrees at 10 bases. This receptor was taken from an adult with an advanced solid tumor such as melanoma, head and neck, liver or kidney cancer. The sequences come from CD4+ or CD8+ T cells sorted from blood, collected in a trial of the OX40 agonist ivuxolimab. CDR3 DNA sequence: TGTGCCTCGAGGGAGGGGACAGGGGCGGTCACCTTC. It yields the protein CASREGTGAVTF.